The TCR beta chain under discussion was sequenced for a study of Graves' ophthalmopathy and Graves' hyperthyroidism. This clonotype was seen at least ten times. Trimming left V 7 bases short and J 3 bases short, with 12 bases between. The CDR3 runs to 13 residues. Scientists amplified the TCR beta CDR3 regions from RNA transcripts. First-round RT-PCR with HTBI primers preceded a second-round multiplex PCR. TCRdb re-called the multiplex PCR reads with MiXCR, one entry per CDR3 protein. This repertoire shows around 470,000 distinct CDR3 sequences, around an eighth found once; its top ten account for roughly 9.8%.

Sample: blood. This chain uses TRBV12-3 or TRBV12-4 with TRBJ1-1; D is uncertain. This TCR derives from a woman in her twenties or thirties with Graves' ophthalmopathy. The CDR3 DNA sequence: TGTGCCAGCAATTCCGTGAGTGACACTGAAGCTTTCTTT. This gives the protein CASNSVSDTEAFF.